This TCR beta chain appears in the sequencing data of a study of blood T cell repertoires in COVID-19. Overall study context: Nucleic acid was either cDNA or gDNA, and it came from T cells, B-cell-depleted T cells, or PBMCs.

TCRdb's table, derived via immunoSEQ multiplex PCR, lists solely in-frame clones and lacks some. Among about 100,000 clones listed, 85% to 90% were seen once. This clone came up a few times. The sequencing input was peripheral blood. The receptor was derived from a human donor in a cohort sampled during active COVID-19.

CDR3 in DNA: TGTGCCAGCAGTTACCTTACAATGAACACTGAAGCTTTCTTT. Translated, it gives CASSYLTMNTEAFF. This chain links TRBV6-6 with TRBJ1-1; D remains unclear. Germline CDR1 reads MNHNY; CDR2 reads SVGAGI (reference sequence). The CDR3 extends over 14 amino acids. V was trimmed by 2 bases and J by 0 bases, leaving 7 bases between them.